Below are 26 T cell receptor beta chains sequenced from a single sample in a study of sequential checkpoint blockade in melanoma. Some clones are missing from TCRdb's copy, which holds only in-frame ones; the method was immunoSEQ multiplex PCR. The sample has 5,000 to 8,000 clones, under 25% seen once. Treatment described: randomized to nivolumab then ipilimumab (arm A) or the reverse (arm B). The source material was tumor tissue (inferred from file names), sampled from a patient given nivolumab and ipilimumab in sequence. Every receptor here comes from a human donor with melanoma.

The chain employs TRBV5-1 and TRBJ2-3, with D unresolved. The CDR3 consists of 14 residues. CDR1 is SGHRS, CDR2 YFSETQ, per germline. The germline V and J ends were trimmed by 0 bases and 2 bases, with 7 bases remaining between them. CDR3 DNA: TGCGCCAGCAGCTTGGTAGGTTCCACAGATACGCAGTATTTT. Translation: CASSLVGSTDTQYF. Supplemented by reference TRBV5-1 and TRBJ2-3, the full variable domain reads KAGVTQTPRYLIKTRGQQVTLSCSPISGHRSVSWYQQTPGQGLQFLFEYFSETQRNKGNFPGRFSGRQFSNSRSEMNVSTLELGDSALYLCASSLVGSTDTQYFGPGTRLTVL.

This clone is termed medium-sized. The CDR3 nucleotides are TGTGCCAGCAGTTACTCGAGACAGGGGGCTGGAAACACCATATATTTT. Translated, it gives CASSYSRQGAGNTIYF. The rearrangement links TRBV6-8 to TRBJ1-3; TRBD1 agrees at 9 bases. After removal of 0 bases from V and 2 bases from J, the junction contained 2 bases not matched to a gene. The germline gives CDR1 MNHGY, CDR2 SAAAGT. This CDR3 spans 16 amino acids.

The rearrangement uses TRBV6-8 and TRBJ1-1; D not certain. Trimming stripped 4 bases from V and 3 bases from J, with 15 bases between. The CDR3 is 15 residues long. The germline V gene has CDR1 MNHGY and CDR2 SAAAGT. This CDR3 reads CASSSSGNRDTEAFF. The DNA for the CDR3 is TGTGCCAGCAGTTCATCGGGCAATAGGGACACTGAAGCTTTCTTT.

In this sample, this clone turned up many times. This chain connects TRBV11-3 to TRBJ1-5; D ambiguous. V was shortened by 2 bases and J by 6 bases, with 14 bases between the two germline ends. The CDR3 sequence is 15 residues long. The germline V gene has CDR1 SGHNT and CDR2 YENEEA. The CDR3 coding sequence is TGTGCCAGCAGCTTATTTGACGGGTTTGCTCAGCCCCAGCATTTT. This encodes CASSLFDGFAQPQHF.

This clone showed up just a few times. The CDR3 DNA sequence: TGTGCCAGCATGAGGACGGTCCACGAGCAGTACTTC. It codes for CASMRTVHEQYF. J is TRBJ2-7 and V is TRBV6-8, with no clear D. Germline V lookup: CDR1 MNHGY, CDR2 SAAAGT. Deletions cut 7 bases from V and 5 bases from J, with 12 bases between. The CDR3 totals 12 residues.

This clone occurred a few times. The chain uses TRBV18 and TRBJ2-1; TRBD1 matches at 9 bases. The CDR3 covers 15 residues. J gave up 4 bases and V 3 bases, and 4 bases lay outside the gene matches. Germline V gene sequence: CDR1 KGHSH, CDR2 LQKENI. CDR3 protein: CASSPGTGTYNEQFF. The CDR3 nucleotides are TGTGCCAGCTCACCSGGGACAGGGACGTACAATGAGCAGTTCTTC.

The V and J genes are TRBV19 and TRBJ1-1; 9 bases agree with TRBD1. Per the germline V gene, CDR1 is LNHDA and CDR2 is SQIVND (reference sequence). This CDR3 spans 15 amino acids. The V segment lost 6 bases and the J segment 1 base; nucleotides outside the gene matches: 6. CDR3 DNA sequence: TGTGCCAGTAGAGACCAGGGACAGGGGAACACTGAAGCTTTCTTT. Its translation is CASRDQGQGNTEAFF.

The CDR3 region has the DNA TGTGCCAGTAACGGGGGCTACTATGGCTACACCTTC. Protein product: CASNGGYYGYTF. The chain uses TRBV19 and TRBJ1-2; a possible D gene is TRBD1 (6 bases). Germline-derived CDR1 and CDR2 are LNHDA and SQIVND (reference sequence). V gave up 7 bases and J gave up 3 bases, with 9 bases separating them. This CDR3 spans 12 amino acids.

The chain combines TRBV6-7 with TRBJ2-1; a possible D gene is TRBD2 (7 bases). TRBV6-7 is treated as an ORF (open reading frame) with a function not yet certain. CDR3 length: 13 amino acids. The V gene lost 8 bases and the J gene lost 2 bases, with 10 bases spanning the gap. In nucleotides, the CDR3 is TGTGCCAGCGGGAGGGGGACCTACAATGAGCAGTTCTTC. Residues: CASGRGTYNEQFF.

This clone was seen only a few times. V and J are TRBV6-8 and TRBJ1-3; perhaps TRBD1 as D (6 bases). The CDR3 is made up of 14 amino acids. V lost 10 bases and J lost 0, with 13 bases in between. Germline loops: CDR1 MNHGY, CDR2 SAAAGT. The CDR3 sequence is CAISEDSSGNTIYF. The CDR3 region has the DNA TGTGCCATCAGCGAGGACAGCTCTGGAAACACCATATATTTT.

This chain joins TRBV12-1 and TRBJ1-2; TRBD1 was called by the table and not checked on the DNA. TRBV12-1 is a pseudogene. This CDR3 contains 16 residues. CDR3 protein: CASSLAQGIGVGGYTF. CDR3 DNA: TGTGCCAGCAGCTTAGCACAGGGTATAGGCGTGGGTGGCTACACCTTC.

The rearrangement joins TRBV30 to TRBJ2-5, with D unresolved. The CDR3 is 13 residues long. Germline assignment: CDR1 GTSNPN and CDR2 SVGIG (reference sequence). V was pared by 2 bases and J by 2 bases, with 9 bases between. The CDR3 DNA follows: TGTGCCTGGAGTCTTGGCCTACAAGAGACCCAGTACTTC. Its translation: CAWSLGLQETQYF.

This clone was found a few times. The V and J genes are TRBV6-8 and TRBJ1-1; D ambiguous. Trimming shortened V by 2 bases and J by 5 bases, and 6 bases separated the two germline ends. Per germline, CDR1 MNHGY and CDR2 SAAAGT. The CDR3 runs to 12 residues. The CDR3 protein is CASSYVGTEAFF. The CDR3 DNA reads as TGTGCCAGCAGTTACGTGGGGACTGAAGCTTTCTTT.

This chain joins TRBV14 and TRBJ2-1; the D is unclear. The V and J ends lost 3 bases and 8 bases respectively, with 8 bases between them. Per germline, CDR1 SGHDN and CDR2 FVKESK. The CDR3 totals 12 residues. The CDR3 spells CASSHSWDEQFF. The DNA for the CDR3 is TGTGCCAGCAGCCACTCCTGGGATGAGCAGTTCTTC.

The chain links TRBV12-5 to TRBJ2-5; D tentatively fits TRBD1 or TRBD2 (6 bases each). The CDR3 totals 16 residues. Germline V CDR1 and CDR2: LGHNT, FRNRAP. The CDR3 sequence: CASNLGGVGGQETQYF. DNA of the CDR3: TGTGCCAGCAACCTGGGGGGAGTAGGGGGACAAGAGACCCAGTACTTC.

Relative to its sample, this clone is medium-sized. V and J are TRBV6-8 and TRBJ1-1, with D possibly matching TRBD1 (5 bases). Deletions cut 2 bases from V and 6 bases from J, with 13 bases between. CDR1 is MNHGY, CDR2 SAAAGT, per germline. The CDR3 totals 14 residues. The CDR3 loop reads CASSYTPGSPEAFF. CDR3 sequence (DNA): TGTGCCAGCAGTTACACCCCAGGGTCCCCTGAAGCTTTCTTT.

The chain has TRBV6-8 and TRBJ1-5; D is possibly TRBD1 (6 bases). CDR1 is MNHGY and CDR2 is SAAAGT in the germline V gene. CDR3 length: 15 amino acids. V was cut by 7 bases and J by 3 bases, with 16 bases left in between. The CDR3 loop is CASTRTVEYNQPQHF. CDR3 sequence (DNA): TGTGCCAGCACCCGGACAGTGGAGTACAATCAGCCCCAGCATTTT.

This clone was counted a few times. This rearrangement joins TRBV6-8 to TRBJ1-2; 8 bases are a match to TRBD1. Per germline, CDR1 MNHGY and CDR2 SAAAGT. This CDR3 is built from 15 residues. V dropped 5 bases and J dropped 4; count of bases not matched to a gene: 9. For the CDR3, the DNA is TGTGCCAGCAGTGATGACAGGGGTTTCGGCTATGGCTACACCTTC. This codes for CASSDDRGFGYGYTF.

The gene calls are TRBV5-1 and TRBJ2-3; possible D gene TRBD2, 7 bases. Germline loops: CDR1 SGHRS, CDR2 YFSETQ. V gave up 4 bases and J gave up 5 bases, with 23 bases separating them. CDR3 length equals 17 residues. The chain's CDR3 is CASSTTVGGAGGDTQYF. The CDR3 region has the DNA TGCGCCAGCAGCACCACCGTGGGGGGGGCAGGTGGAGATACGCAGTATTTT. Based on the CDR3 plus reference TRBV5-1 and TRBJ2-3, the full variable domain is KAGVTQTPRYLIKTRGQQVTLSCSPISGHRSVSWYQQTPGQGLQFLFEYFSETQRNKGNFPGRFSGRQFSNSRSEMNVSTLELGDSALYLCASSTTVGGAGGDTQYFGPGTRLTVL.

The V call is TRBV6-8, the J call TRBJ1-4; D unresolved. Looked up from germline, CDR1 is MNHGY and CDR2 is SAAAGT. The CDR3 spans 18 residues. With 8 bases removed from V and 0 bases from J, the gap between germline ends came to 22 bases. The CDR3 DNA reads as TGTGCCAGCGCCCAACTCAGTCTAGCCTTTGCAACTAATGAAAAACTGTTTTTT. It codes for CASAQLSLAFATNEKLFF.

This clone came up many times. J is TRBJ1-2 and V is TRBV11-3; tentatively, D is TRBD1 (5 bases). The CDR3 covers 14 residues. Germline CDR1 SGHNT, CDR2 YENEEA. V lost 2 bases, J lost 0 bases, and 7 bases lay in between. The CDR3 sequence is CASSLSGSNYGYTF. CDR3 coding DNA: TGTGCCAGCAGCTTATCAGGGTCTAACTATGGCTACACCTTC.

The table lists this clone with a few counts. The chain uses TRBV6-8 and TRBJ2-1, with D unresolved. The germline V gene encodes CDR1 MNHGY and CDR2 SAAAGT. V gave up 7 bases and J gave up 5 bases, with 12 bases separating them. This CDR3 is built from 13 residues. The CDR3 nucleotides read TGTGCCAGCAACGACCGGATGAACAATGAGCAGTTCTTC. Its translation: CASNDRMNNEQFF.

This clone was recorded at least ten times. This rearrangement joins TRBV4-1 to TRBJ2-3; no firm D call. The CDR3 is 15 amino acids. Trimming took 4 bases from V and 2 from J, leaving 13 bases between them. Germline V lookup: CDR1 MGHRA, CDR2 YSYEKL. In nucleotides, the CDR3 is TGCGCCAGCAGCCTCTATACAGATAACACAGATACGCAGTATTTT. Translation: CASSLYTDNTDTQYF.

This clone was detected a few times. The chain couples TRBV6-8 to TRBJ2-4; 8 positions agree with TRBD1. The CDR3 length is 21 residues. Germline-derived CDR1 and CDR2 are MNHGY and SAAAGT. The V gene end was trimmed by 5 bases and the J gene end by 2 bases; junction bases not matched to a gene: 23. CDR3 sequence: CASSDMFYRERTGPTKNIQYF. The CDR3 nucleotides read TGTGCCAGCAGTGATATGTTTTACCGTGAAAGGACAGGGCCGACCAAAAACATTCAGTACTTC.

The chain has TRBV4-1 and TRBJ1-6, with D uncertain. Germline V gene sequence: CDR1 MGHRA, CDR2 YSYEKL. The germline V and J ends were trimmed by 0 bases and 4 bases, with 7 bases remaining between them. The CDR3 loop spans 15 amino acids. CDR3 residues: CASSQDEGYNSPLHF. The CDR3 region has the DNA TGCGCCAGCAGCCAAGATGAGGGATATAATTCACCCCTCCACTTT.

The rearrangement joins TRBV18 to TRBJ1-5, with D possibly matching TRBD1 (6 bases). The CDR3 spans 16 residues. Trimming removed 0 bases from V and 4 bases from J, with 13 bases in between. CDR1 is KGHSH, CDR2 LQKENI, per germline. The CDR3 DNA reads as TGTGCCAGCTCACCACCGGCAGGGGATAGGAATCAGCCCCAGCATTTT. Translated, it gives CASSPPAGDRNQPQHF.